A single sample is the source of the 10 T cell receptor beta chains below, sequenced in a study of cytomegalovirus exposure and HLA in healthy donors. Both 60 Vbeta primers and 13 Jbeta primers went into the PCR. Clones were read by immunoSEQ multiplex PCR, and TCRdb kept only the in-frame ones, dropping some. The profile covers roughly 130,000 clones, with roughly 71% appearing a single time and under 6.5% taken by the ten largest. The sample taken for sequencing was PBMCs. All receptors derive from a woman in her 50s in good health and CMV-seropositive.

The genes are TRBV19 and TRBJ2-3; maybe TRBD2 (7 bases). Trimming took 6 bases from V and 9 from J, leaving 13 bases between them. CDR1 is LNHDA, CDR2 SQIVND, per germline (reference sequence). This CDR3 is 12 amino acids long. CDR3 nucleotide sequence: TGTGCCAGTAGCACACAGGGAGGGACGCAGTATTTT. Translation gives CASSTQGGTQYF. The whole variable domain, filled in from reference TRBV19 and TRBJ2-3, reads DGGITQSPKYLFRKEGQNVTLSCEQNLNHDAMYWYRQDPGQGLRLIYYSQIVNDFQKGDIAEGYSVSREKKESFPLTVTSAQKNPTAFYLCASSTQGGTQYFGPGTRLTVL.

The CDR3 is CASSRAGGPPYNEQFF. CDR3 DNA: TGCGCCAGCAGCCGGGCGGGGGGGCCGCCCTACAATGAGCAGTTCTTC. The chain carries TRBV4-1 and TRBJ2-1; 9 bases are a match to TRBD2. Looked up from germline, CDR1 is MGHRA and CDR2 is YSYEKL. This CDR3 spans 16 amino acids. V lost 4 bases and J lost 2; bases outside the gene matches: 6.

The chain recombines TRBV5-6 with TRBJ1-5, with TRBD1 identical over 8 bases. CDR1 is SGHDT, CDR2 YYEEEE, per germline. This CDR3 is built from 16 residues. The trim removed 2 bases at V and 8 bases at J, leaving 12 bases unmatched. CDR3 nucleotides: TGTGCCAGCAGCTTAAAGCAGGGGGCACCGCCGGAGCCCCAGCATTTT. Translated: CASSLKQGAPPEPQHF.

J is TRBJ1-1 and V is TRBV5-1, with D possibly being TRBD1 (5 bases). V lost 5 bases, J lost 1 base, and 15 bases lay in between. Germline CDR1 reads SGHRS; CDR2 reads YFSETQ. This CDR3 has 15 residues. This CDR3 is CASSRGGDGNTEAFF. The CDR3 nucleotides are TGCGCCAGCAGTCGGGGAGGGGACGGGAACACTGAAGCTTTCTTT.

The rearrangement links TRBV19 to TRBJ2-1, with D perhaps TRBD1 (5 bases). Germline V CDR1 and CDR2: LNHDA, SQIVND (reference sequence). V gave up 4 bases and J gave up 8 bases, with 12 bases separating them. There are 13 residues in the CDR3. The CDR3 nucleotides read TGTGCCAGTAGTAGGAGCAGGGATTATGAGCAGTTCTTC. It specifies CASSRSRDYEQFF.

The chain joins TRBV2 to TRBJ1-5, with 10 bases fitting TRBD1. The germline V gene encodes CDR1 SNHLY and CDR2 FYNNEI. The CDR3 contains 14 residues. Germline trimming cut 5 bases from V and 6 bases from J; bases unmatched to any gene: 4. CDR3 coding DNA: TGTGCCAGCAGTCCTGGACAGGGGGGTCAGCCCCAGCATTTT. Encoded protein: CASSPGQGGQPQHF.

The chain is built from TRBV5-5 and TRBJ2-5; a possible D gene is TRBD1 (5 bases). The CDR3 consists of 14 residues. The germline V gene encodes CDR1 SGHKS and CDR2 YYEKEE (reference sequence). V shed 5 bases and J shed 1 base, with 12 bases lying between them. The CDR3 sequence is CASRSGRGQETQYF. The CDR3 DNA reads TGTGCCAGCAGATCGGGTAGGGGCCAAGAGACCCAGTACTTC.

The rearrangement uses TRBV6-6 and TRBJ1-5; TRBD1 matches at 9 bases. The CDR3 loop spans 15 amino acids. J gave up 5 bases and V 2 bases, and 4 bases lay outside the gene matches. Germline V CDR1 and CDR2: MNHNY, SVGAGI (reference sequence). CDR3 nucleotides: TGTGCCAGCAGTTACGGGACAGGGATGCATCAGCCCCAGCATTTT. This gives the protein CASSYGTGMHQPQHF.

There are a few counts of this clone. The chain carries TRBV6-5 and TRBJ2-7; 7 nucleotides agree with TRBD2. The CDR3 consists of 13 residues. CDR1 MNHEY and CDR2 SVGAGI come from the germline V gene. V shed 2 bases, J shed 3 bases, and the junction held 1 base outside the gene matches. CDR3 sequence reads: CASSYAGDYEQYF. The DNA of the CDR3 is TGTGCCAGCAGTTACGCGGGAGACTACGAGCAGTACTTC.

J is TRBJ1-2 and V is TRBV25-1; D call uncertain. CDR1 and CDR2 (germline): MGHDK, SYGVNS. The CDR3 totals 11 residues. The ends were cut back, 4 bases at V and 11 bases at J, with 11 bases in the middle. The CDR3 loop is CASSATWWYTF. The DNA of the CDR3 is TGTGCCAGCAGTGCCACATGGTGGTACACCTTC.